The rows below give T cell receptor beta chains drawn from one sample of a study of identical twins. MiXCR, run by TCRdb on the 5' RACE reads, gives a single entry per CDR3 protein. Of 240,000 or so distinct CDR3 sequences listed, roughly 13% are singletons. The same data also contributed to another study, on yellow fever vaccine responses in identical twins.

Sequenced material: memory (CD45RO+) T cells sorted from blood. The source of these receptors is a woman under 30 in good health. The CDR3 runs from the conserved cysteine through the conserved F or W. D genes are given only for firm matches. Clone size appears in some rows only: once, few, many, or a class for an expanded clone.

abundance: NA
d_gene: TRBD2
j_gene: TRBJ2-1
v_gene: TRBV20-1
CDR3nt: TGCAGTGCTAGAGATAGCGGGACGAATGAGCAGTTCTTC
CDR3aa: CSARDSGTNEQFF

abundance: many
d_gene: TRBD2
j_gene: TRBJ2-7
v_gene: TRBV4-2
CDR3nt: TGTGCCAGCAGCCAAGAGCCGCTAGCGGGGCTCTACGAGCAGTACTTC
CDR3aa: CASSQEPLAGLYEQYF

abundance: NA
d_gene: TRBD1
j_gene: TRBJ2-7
v_gene: TRBV7-2
CDR3nt: TGTGCCAGCAGCCAACAGGGGGCTGCCGGGGAGCAGTACTTC
CDR3aa: CASSQQGAAGEQYF

abundance: NA
d_gene: NA
j_gene: TRBJ2-7
v_gene: TRBV11-2
CDR3nt: TGTGCCAGCAGCTTAGATCCCGGGGGTGAGCAGTACTTC
CDR3aa: CASSLDPGGEQYF

abundance: NA
d_gene: NA
j_gene: TRBJ2-1
v_gene: TRBV28
CDR3nt: TGTGCCAGCAGTTTAGTGGGAGAGTACAATGAGCAGTTCTTC
CDR3aa: CASSLVGEYNEQFF

abundance: NA
d_gene: NA
j_gene: TRBJ1-4
v_gene: TRBV28
CDR3nt: TGTGCCAGCACTAATTCATATTCCCTGTTTTTT
CDR3aa: CASTNSYSLFF

abundance: NA
d_gene: TRBD2
j_gene: TRBJ2-5
v_gene: TRBV5-4
CDR3nt: TGTGCCAGCAGTTGGGGACTAGGAGAAAACCAAGAGACCCAGTACTTC
CDR3aa: CASSWGLGENQETQYF

abundance: once
d_gene: NA
j_gene: TRBJ2-1
v_gene: TRBV6-6
CDR3nt: TGTGCCAGCAGTCCCCCCGACCTATCGGTGATCTTC
CDR3aa: CASSPPDLSVIF

abundance: many
d_gene: NA
j_gene: TRBJ2-1
v_gene: TRBV28
CDR3nt: TGTGCCAGTTCGGTGGGAGAGAAGAATGAGCAGTTCTTC
CDR3aa: CASSVGEKNEQFF

abundance: many
d_gene: NA
j_gene: TRBJ2-1
v_gene: TRBV29-1
CDR3nt: TGCAGCGCATCTTGGGGAGCGGGCGGGGACAATGAGCAGTTCTTC
CDR3aa: CSASWGAGGDNEQFF

abundance: NA
d_gene: TRBD2
j_gene: TRBJ2-7
v_gene: TRBV20-1
CDR3nt: TGCTGTGCTAGTGACCTCCCTAGCGGGAGCTCCTACGAGCAGTACTTC
CDR3aa: CCASDLPSGSSYEQYF

abundance: once
d_gene: NA
j_gene: TRBJ1-4
v_gene: TRBV2
CDR3nt: TGTGCCAGCGCTCAGGGCCTGAAGGAAAAACTGTTTTTT
CDR3aa: CASAQGLKEKLFF